This entry lists 27 T cell receptor beta chains sequenced from one sample in a study of blood T cell repertoires in COVID-19. Some clones are missing from TCRdb's copy, which holds only in-frame ones; the method was immunoSEQ multiplex PCR. The sample holds 200,000 to 300,000 clones, around nine tenths seen once. The sequenced sample was peripheral blood. All receptors derive from a man in his forties who had recovered from COVID-19.

The chain recombines TRBV2 with TRBJ1-2; no firm D call. Trimming took off 5 bases at V and 4 bases at J, with 14 bases between the two ends. The CDR3 is 14 amino acids. Germline V gives CDR1 SNHLY, CDR2 FYNNEI. CDR3 protein: CASSSGLGGYGYTF. The CDR3 DNA reads TGTGCCAGCAGTAGCGGCCTCGGTGGCTATGGCTACACCTTC.

J is TRBJ2-1 and V is TRBV27; 9 bases are shared with TRBD1. Trimming at V came to 4 bases and at J to 1 base, leaving 8 bases not matched to a gene. The CDR3 runs 17 residues. Germline V gene data show CDR1 as MNHEY and CDR2 as SMNVEV (reference sequence). As DNA, the CDR3 is TGTGCCAGCAGTTCGCTTCCCGGGACAGGGTCCTACAATGAGCAGTTCTTC. This gives the protein CASSSLPGTGSYNEQFF.

This clone has only one observation. In DNA form, the CDR3 reads TGTGCCAGCAGCGCGACTAGCGGGAGGTTTGGTGAGCAGTTCTTC. It is translated as CASSATSGRFGEQFF. This chain uses TRBV7-3 with TRBJ2-1; 13 nucleotides agree with TRBD2. CDR1 SGHTA and CDR2 FQGTGA come from the germline V gene. Trimming at V came to 5 bases and at J to 9 bases, leaving 7 bases not matched to a gene. The CDR3 extends over 15 amino acids.

J is TRBJ2-5 and V is TRBV19; D not certain. Trimming shortened V by 3 bases and J by 2 bases, and 4 bases separated the two germline ends. CDR1 and CDR2 from the germline V gene are LNHDA and SQIVND (reference sequence). This CDR3 region has 12 residues. The CDR3 coding sequence is TGTGCCAGTAGTATTCGGCAAGAGACCCAGTACTTC. This sequence encodes CASSIRQETQYF.

V usage is TRBV2 and J usage is TRBJ2-3; tentative D call: TRBD1 (6 bases). The germline CDR1 and CDR2 sequences are SNHLY and FYNNEI. This CDR3 contains 13 residues. The V and J ends lost 5 bases and 2 bases respectively, with 8 bases between them. Here the CDR3 reads CASSRDNTDTQYF. The DNA of the CDR3 is TGTGCCAGCAGTCGGGACAACACAGATACGCAGTATTTT.

The chain links TRBV10-3 to TRBJ2-3; 11 bases match TRBD2. The germline V gene has CDR1 ENHRY and CDR2 SYGVKD. The CDR3 consists of 16 residues. After removal of 4 bases from V and 1 base from J, the junction contained 4 bases not matched to a gene. CDR3 coding DNA: TGTGCCATCAGTGGGTTACTAGCGGGAGGCACAGATACGCAGTATTTT. This sequence encodes CAISGLLAGGTDTQYF.

The chain couples TRBV5-1 to TRBJ1-2; no clear D gene. The V end was cut by 0 bases, the J end by 1 base, with 16 bases between. The length of the CDR3 is 17 residues. Germline V lookup: CDR1 SGHRS, CDR2 YFSETQ. CDR3 sequence (DNA): TGCGCCAGCAGCTTGGAGCAGCCAGGCCCACTTAACTATGGCTACACCTTC. It translates to CASSLEQPGPLNYGYTF.

DNA for the CDR3: TGTGCCAGCAGCTTAGTGGGCGGGGGGGCGTACAATGAGCAGTTCTTC. This encodes CASSLVGGGAYNEQFF. The chain joins TRBV11-3 to TRBJ2-1; 9 bases are shared with TRBD2. The CDR3 totals 16 residues. Germline trimming cut 1 base from V and 4 bases from J; bases unmatched to any gene: 5. Germline CDR1 SGHNT, CDR2 YENEEA.

The rearrangement uses TRBV5-5 and TRBJ1-1, with D maybe TRBD1 (5 bases). Germline CDR1 is SGHKS and CDR2 is YYEKEE (reference sequence). The CDR3 covers 14 residues. Trimming removed 0 bases from V and 4 bases from J, with 10 bases in between. This CDR3 is CASSLAGGTTEAFF. The CDR3 DNA reads as TGTGCCAGCAGCTTGGCGGGGGGTACCACTGAAGCTTTCTTT. Together with reference TRBV5-5 and TRBJ1-1, the CDR3 gives the full variable domain: DAGVTQSPTHLIKTRGQQVTLRCSPISGHKSVSWYQQVLGQGPQFIFQYYEKEERGRGNFPDRFSARQFPNYSSELNVNALLLGDSALYLCASSLAGGTTEAFFGQGTRLTVV.

This rearrangement joins TRBV6-2 or TRBV6-3 to TRBJ1-5, with 10 bases identical to TRBD1. CDR3 length: 17 amino acids. From germline, CDR1 is MNHEY and CDR2 SVGEGT. J lost 0 bases, V lost 4 bases, and 6 bases had no gene match. The CDR3 loop reads CASSSGQGLSSNQPQHF. CDR3 nucleotide sequence: TGTGCCAGCAGTTCGGGACAGGGGCTTAGTAGCAATCAGCCCCAGCATTTT.

This clone was detected once. One end of the junction varies from germline; a read error may be responsible. The rearrangement links TRBV7-9 to TRBJ2-5; unclear D gene. Germline values: CDR1 SEHNR, CDR2 FQNEAQ (reference sequence). The CDR3 totals 11 residues. The CDR3 sequence is CASSLGATLYF. The CDR3 DNA reads TGTGCCAGCAGCTTAGGGGCTACCCTGTACTTC.

This chain links TRBV13 with TRBJ1-2, with a weak D call TRBD1 (5 bases). Germline V gene sequence: CDR1 PRHDT, CDR2 FYEKMQ (reference sequence). V lost 4 bases and J lost 2, with 17 bases in between. The CDR3 covers 16 residues. The CDR3 bases are TGTGCCAGCAGCTCAGAGAAAGGTACAGGAAACTATGGCTACACCTTC. Its protein is CASSSEKGTGNYGYTF. The full variable domain, in which reference TRBV13 and TRBJ1-2 provide the parts outside the CDR3, is AAGVIQSPRHLIKEKRETATLKCYPIPRHDTVYWYQQGPGQDPQFLISFYEKMQSDKGSIPDRFSAQQFSDYHSELNMSSLELGDSALYFCASSSEKGTGNYGYTFGSGTRLTVV.

V gene TRBV7-2 combines with J gene TRBJ1-2, with D unclear. Germline loops: CDR1 SGHTA, CDR2 FQGNSA. Trimming left V 5 bases short and J 4 bases short, with 5 bases between. The CDR3 has 11 amino acids. The DNA for the CDR3 is TGTGCCAGCAGCAACATCTATGGCTACACCTTC. Its translation is CASSNIYGYTF.

This clone came up many times. Other nucleotide sequences from this sample produce the same CDR3. The genes are TRBV2 and TRBJ1-2; TRBD1 aligns across 8 bases. CDR1 is SNHLY, CDR2 FYNNEI, per germline. This CDR3 spans 15 amino acids. V shed 5 bases, J shed 5 bases, and the junction held 10 bases outside the gene matches. CDR3 in amino acids: CASSLGQGANYGYTF. The CDR3 nucleotides read TGTGCCAGCAGTCTAGGGCAGGGGGCGAATTATGGCTACACCTTC.

The chain links TRBV7-2 to TRBJ2-7; possibly TRBD2 for D (7 bases). This CDR3 region has 14 residues. CDR1 and CDR2 from the germline V gene are SGHTA and FQGNSA. Trimming pared 5 bases from V and 5 bases from J, leaving 16 bases between. The CDR3 sequence: CASSTSGGPNEQYF. The CDR3, as DNA: TGTGCCAGCAGCACCTCCGGGGGGCCTAACGAGCAGTACTTC.

The chain recombines TRBV4-1 with TRBJ1-2, with 8 positions matching TRBD1. The CDR3 consists of 14 residues. Germline lookup yields CDR1 MGHRA and CDR2 YSYEKL. With V trimmed by 0 bases and J by 13 bases, 10 bases remained unmatched. The CDR3 reads CASSQDSTGAIRTF. The CDR3 coding sequence is TGCGCCAGCAGCCAAGATTCGACAGGGGCAATTCGCACCTTC.

This chain uses TRBV9 with TRBJ2-5; 8 nucleotides match TRBD1. CDR3 length equals 15 residues. Trimming at V came to 5 bases and at J to 2 bases, leaving 8 bases not matched to a gene. The germline V gene encodes CDR1 SGDLS and CDR2 YYNGEE. The CDR3 DNA reads as TGTGCCAGCAGTGGGACAGGACTTCCACAAGAGACCCAGTACTTC. Translating it yields CASSGTGLPQETQYF.

The J gene is TRBJ2-3, the V gene TRBV9, with D tentatively TRBD2 (6 bases). Trimming removed 2 bases from V and 5 bases from J, with 15 bases in between. CDR1 is SGDLS, CDR2 YYNGEE, per germline. The CDR3 extends over 15 amino acids. CDR3 protein: CASSVSGGGGDTQYF. The CDR3 region has the DNA TGTGCCAGCAGCGTTAGCGGAGGCGGTGGAGATACGCAGTATTTT.

This rearrangement joins TRBV24-1 to TRBJ2-1, with TRBD1 as a possible D gene (5 bases). V lost 9 bases and J 6 bases, leaving 11 bases between the germline ends. Germline V gene lookup returns CDR1 KGHDR and CDR2 SFDVKD. The CDR3 is made up of 12 amino acids. The CDR3 coding sequence is TGTGCCACCCAAGATAGGGGCAATGAGCAGTTCTTC. Translated, it gives CATQDRGNEQFF.

The rearrangement links TRBV9 to TRBJ2-3; 9 bases align to TRBD2. CDR3 length: 18 residues. CDR1 and CDR2 (germline): SGDLS, YYNGEE. The junction had 14 bases not matched to a gene; V was cut back by 4 bases and J by 2 bases. The CDR3 nucleotides read TGTGCCAGCAGCTCCCCAGAGGGAGCGGGAGGTTCCACAGATACGCAGTATTTT. Translation gives CASSSPEGAGGSTDTQYF.

The rearrangement joins TRBV4-1 to TRBJ2-3, with a possible D match to TRBD2 (5 bases). Trimming cost V 1 base and J 6 bases, with 20 bases left between them. This CDR3 is built from 17 residues. From germline, CDR1 is MGHRA and CDR2 YSYEKL. CDR3 nucleotides: TGCGCCAGCAGCCAAGGGACTCAGGCGATAGCCCGGGATACGCAGTATTTT. Translation: CASSQGTQAIARDTQYF.

The chain employs TRBV9 and TRBJ2-7; weak D call: TRBD1 (6 bases). Germline CDR1 and CDR2: SGDLS and YYNGEE. Trimming shortened V by 4 bases and J by 2 bases, and 13 bases separated the two germline ends. The CDR3 runs to 14 residues. The CDR3 is CASSNTGSPYEQYF. CDR3 bases: TGTGCCAGCAGCAATACAGGGTCCCCCTACGAGCAGTACTTC.

The chain carries TRBV11-2 and TRBJ1-3; 10 nucleotides match TRBD1. The V gene's germline CDR1 is SGHAT and CDR2 FQNNGV. This CDR3 is built from 16 residues. V dropped 4 bases and J dropped 3; count of bases not matched to a gene: 6. CDR3 in DNA: TGTGCCAGCAGCTCCCGGACAGGGGGAGGTGGAAACACCATATATTTT. This codes for CASSSRTGGGGNTIYF. The full variable domain, with the rest looked up from reference TRBV11-2 and TRBJ1-3, is EAGVAQSPRYKIIEKRQSVAFWCNPISGHATLYWYQQILGQGPKLLIQFQNNGVVDDSQLPKDRFSAERLKGVDSTLKIQPAKLEDSAVYLCASSSRTGGGGNTIYFGEGSWLTVV.

The chain couples TRBV19 to TRBJ1-5, with D perhaps TRBD1 (6 bases). In germline, CDR1 is LNHDA, CDR2 SQIVND (reference sequence). The V end lost 5 bases, the J end lost 8 bases, and 19 bases lay between the germline ends. The CDR3 length is 15 residues. CDR3 sequence (DNA): TGTGCCAGTAGTTCCCTGGGGGGGGCCACGAAGCCCCAGCATTTT. It is translated as CASSSLGGATKPQHF.

The V gene is TRBV4-2, the J gene TRBJ2-5; 8 bases agree with TRBD2. The germline V gene encodes CDR1 LGHNA and CDR2 YNFKEQ. The CDR3 runs 14 residues. Trimming at V came to 8 bases and at J to 2 bases, leaving 7 bases not matched to a gene. Here the CDR3 reads CASQRELGQETQYF. The CDR3 DNA is TGTGCCAGCCAGCGGGAGTTGGGGCAAGAGACCCAGTACTTC.

This clone has just a few counts. J is TRBJ2-2 and V is TRBV7-8, with 8 positions matching TRBD1. Trimming took 0 bases from V and 11 from J; bases not matched to a gene: 5. The germline V gene encodes CDR1 SGHVS and CDR2 FQNEAQ. CDR3 length equals 14 residues. The CDR3 here is CASSLAGQGPELFF. Here the CDR3 DNA reads TGTGCCAGCAGCTTAGCAGGACAGGGACCCGAGCTGTTTTTT.

This clone was recorded once. The chain links TRBV11-2 to TRBJ2-5; D possibly corresponds to TRBD1 (6 bases). The germline V gene has CDR1 SGHAT and CDR2 FQNNGV. Trimming pared 5 bases from V and 5 bases from J, leaving 12 bases between. The CDR3 totals 13 residues. As DNA, the CDR3 is TGTGCCAGCAGCCTGGGGGCAGGGGAGACCCAGTACTTC. The encoded protein is CASSLGAGETQYF.